One T cell receptor beta chain is described in this entry. Germline CDR1 and CDR2: KGHSH and LQKENI. V trimming: 6 bases; J trimming: 5 bases; junction bases outside the gene matches: 6. The CDR3 consists of 14 residues. This sample is part of a study of cytomegalovirus exposure and HLA in healthy donors. Assay used: immunoSEQ multiplex PCR; TCRdb lists only in-frame clones, some missing. The sample contains 150,000 to 200,000 clones, about 85% of which appear only once. The chain joins TRBV18 to TRBJ2-1; 8 bases line up with TRBD1. The clonotype comes from a man aged 18 to 29 in good health and CMV-seropositive. The sequenced sample consisted of PBMCs. CDR3 bases: TGTGCCAGCTCTGGACAGGGCGGTAACAATGAGCAGTTCTTC. This gives the protein CASSGQGGNNEQFF.